The 20 T cell receptor beta chains reported below all come from one sample, sequenced in a study of tumor and adjacent non-tumor tissue in lung cancer. This sample's RNA came from whole unsorted tissue. Distant lung tissue was collected more than 3 cm away from the tumor edge. A modified ARM-PCR protocol with three rounds of nested PCR amplified TCRbeta. In TCRdb, the multiplex PCR reads were re-called with MiXCR into one record per CDR3 protein. The sample lists some 70,000 distinct CDR3 sequences, around 70% seen once, with around a quarter in the top ten. Sequences were obtained from distant non-tumor lung tissue. The receptors stem from a woman in her fifties or sixties with non-small cell lung cancer.

On this clonotype itself: A junction end diverges from the germline sequence, so it may reflect a read error. The chain uses TRBV5-1 and TRBJ1-2; no clear D. The CDR3 loop spans 12 amino acids. Germline V gene sequence: CDR1 SGHRS, CDR2 YFSETQ. The CDR3 spells CASSLQNYGYPF. In nucleotides, the CDR3 is TGCGCCAGCAGCCTGCAGAACTATGGCTACCCCTTC.

This clonotype was seen many times. The V call is TRBV20-1, the J call TRBJ2-1; TRBD1 might be the D (6 bases). CDR1 DFQATT and CDR2 SNEGSKA come from the germline V gene (reference sequence). The germline V and J ends were trimmed by 5 bases and 3 bases, with 11 bases remaining between them. There are 13 residues in the CDR3. CDR3 nucleotide sequence: TGCAGTGCTCCCGGACAGAGCTACAATGAGCAGTTCTTC. Its protein is CSAPGQSYNEQFF.

Worth noting for this clonotype: At one end the junction does not follow the germline gene, possibly because of a read error. The chain has TRBV10-3 and TRBJ2-2, with D maybe TRBD2 (5 bases). In germline, CDR1 is ENHRY, CDR2 SYGVKD. The CDR3 has 14 residues. The DNA of the CDR3 is TGTGCCATCAGTGAGTGGATGGAAGACGGGGAGCTGTGTTTT. This gives the protein CAISEWMEDGELCF.

This clonotype was counted a single time. Its ends do not fully match the called genes, so a read error is possible. The V call is TRBV20-1, the J call TRBJ2-3; TRBD2 aligns across 12 bases. In germline, CDR1 is DFQATT, CDR2 SNEGSKA (reference sequence). CDR3 length: 21 amino acids. The CDR3 region has the DNA TGCAATGCTAGAGATACATGGGGGCCTAGCGGGAGGGCCGAGGTTGCAGGTACGCAGTATTTT. This codes for CNARDTWGPSGRAEVAGTQYF.

As to this clonotype: This sequence may be a read error, since a much larger clone differs from it by one base. This chain links TRBV6-5 with TRBJ2-2; a weak D match, TRBD1 (6 bases). In germline, CDR1 is MNHEY, CDR2 SVGAGI. The CDR3 covers 12 residues. The CDR3 coding sequence is TGTACCAGCAGCACAGGGATTGGGGAGCTGTTTTTT. This gives the protein CTSSTGIGELFF.

To note about this clonotype: A read error may explain this, as a much larger clone is one base away. J is TRBJ1-5 and V is TRBV4-2; unclear D gene. This CDR3 contains 15 residues. Germline V CDR1 and CDR2: LGHNA, YNFKEQ. CDR3 in amino acids: CASSQETTSKQPQHF. For the CDR3, the DNA is TGTGCCAGCAGCCAAGAGACGACCAGCAAACAGCCCCAGCATTTT.

A note on this clonotype: Germline is not matched at one junction end, which may reflect a read error. The chain joins TRBV4-2 to TRBJ1-4; TRBD1 matches 7 bases. Germline-derived CDR1 and CDR2 are LGHNA and YNFKEQ. This CDR3 spans 13 amino acids. CDR3 in DNA: TGCGCCAGCAGCCAAAGGACAGGAGAAAAACTGTCTTTT. It is translated as CASSQRTGEKLSF.

In regard to this clonotype: An end of the junction does not agree with germline; a read error may underlie this. The V and J genes are TRBV5-5 and TRBJ2-6; D possibly corresponds to TRBD1 (5 bases). In germline, CDR1 is SGHKS, CDR2 YYEKEE (reference sequence). The CDR3 spans 15 residues. This chain's CDR3 is CASSIPASGANVLSF. CDR3 bases: TGTGCCAGCAGCATCCCTGCCTCTGGGGCCAACGTCCTGAGTTTC.

Comments on this clonotype: A much larger clonotype is one base distant, so this may be a read error. The chain uses TRBV7-8 and TRBJ2-6; a possible D gene is TRBD1 (5 bases). CDR3 length equals 16 residues. In germline, CDR1 is SGHVS, CDR2 FQNEAQ. V was clipped by 1 base and J by 2 bases, with 9 bases between them. The CDR3 spells CASSLEAGTGANVLTF. DNA for the CDR3: TGTGCCAGCAGCTTAGAGGCAGGGACTGGGGCCAACGTCCTGACTTTC. The whole variable domain, filled in from reference TRBV7-8 and TRBJ2-6, reads GAGVSQSPRYKVAKRGQDVALRCDPISGHVSLFWYQQALGQGPEFLTYFQNEAQLDKSGLPSDRFFAERPEGSVSTLKIQRTQQEDSAVYLCASSLEAGTGANVLTFGAGSRLTVL.

About this clonotype itself: Possible read error: a much larger clone is one base away. The chain employs TRBV6-2 or TRBV6-3 and TRBJ2-1; 13 nucleotides line up with TRBD2. In germline, CDR1 is MNHEY, CDR2 SVGEGT. The CDR3 extends over 15 amino acids. CDR3 residues: CVSSYLRTSGSMQFF. The CDR3, as DNA: TGTGTCAGCAGTTACCTTAGGACTAGCGGGAGTATGCAGTTCTTC.

Remarks on this clonotype: This could be a read error, since a much larger clone is one nucleotide away. CDR3 DNA sequence: TGCGCCAGCAGCCAAGAGTTGCCTAGCTCTGGAAACACCATATATTTT. Amino acid sequence: CASSQELPSSGNTIYF. The gene calls are TRBV4-1 and TRBJ1-3, with D hard to call. In germline, CDR1 is MGHRA, CDR2 YSYEKL. CDR3 length equals 16 residues. V gave up 0 bases and J gave up 0 bases, with 9 bases separating them.

This clonotype has a count of ten or more. The V gene is TRBV29-1, the J gene TRBJ1-5; 7 nucleotides align to TRBD1. CDR1 is SQVTM, CDR2 ANQGSEA, per germline. Unmatched junction bases numbered 4, after V lost 6 bases and J lost 5 bases. This CDR3 region has 12 residues. CDR3 coding DNA: TGCAGCGTCACTCAGGGGGATCAGCCCCAGCATTTT. It yields the protein CSVTQGDQPQHF.

V usage is TRBV6-5 and J usage is TRBJ1-6; D is unclear. The CDR3 consists of 14 residues. V was pared by 6 bases and J by 7 bases, with 13 bases between. The germline gives CDR1 MNHEY, CDR2 SVGAGI. CDR3 coding DNA: TGTGCCAGCAGCGCAGTCAGAACCAATTCACCCCTCCACTTT. Translated: CASSAVRTNSPLHF.

Concerning this clonotype itself: The germline gene is not matched at one end of the junction; a read error may be the cause. The chain combines TRBV29-1 with TRBJ1-1; a weak D match, TRBD1 (5 bases). The V gene's germline CDR1 is SQVTM and CDR2 ANQGSEA. The CDR3 totals 12 residues. The CDR3 loop reads CSVVSGGAEAFF. The CDR3 DNA reads TGTAGCGTTGTAAGTGGAGGGGCTGAAGCTTTCTTT.

In the case of this clonotype: The junction shows a germline mismatch at one end, possibly a read error. The V gene is TRBV23-1, the J gene TRBJ2-2; the match to TRBD1 covers 8 bases. TRBV23-1 is an ORF, and what it does is uncertain. The CDR3 is made up of 16 amino acids. CDR3 DNA sequence: TGCGCCAGCAGTCAACGACAGGGGAAGTTTGGCGGGAAGCTGTTTTTT. This translates into CASSQRQGKFGGKLFF.

This clonotype showed up just once. It may be a read error: a sequence one base away is much more abundant. The chain carries TRBV20-1 and TRBJ1-1, with 7 bases lining up with TRBD1. Germline CDR1 DFQATT, CDR2 SNEGSKA (reference sequence). This CDR3 is built from 16 residues. This CDR3 reads CIARDSMTGRNTEAFF. CDR3 coding DNA: TGCATTGCTAGAGATTCTATGACAGGGAGGAACACTGAAGCTTTCTTT.

The chain has TRBV4-1 and TRBJ2-5; TRBD1 aligns across 8 bases. Trimming cost V 4 bases and J 4 bases; bases outside gene matches: 14. Germline V gene lookup returns CDR1 MGHRA and CDR2 YSYEKL. This CDR3 comprises 17 residues. CDR3 nucleotide sequence: TGCGCCAGCAGCCGAGGTGACAGGGGACGGGAAAGAGAGACCCAGTACTTC. Translated: CASSRGDRGRERETQYF.

A word on this clonotype: No conserved phenylalanine or tryptophan is present at the end of the CDR3, so a read error is the likely explanation. The chain is built from TRBV20-1 and TRBJ1-2, with 7 bases aligning to TRBD1. This CDR3 is 14 amino acids long. Germline CDR1 reads DFQATT; CDR2 reads SNEGSKA (reference sequence). After removal of 4 bases from V and 5 bases from J, the junction contained 10 bases not matched to a gene. The CDR3 nucleotides are TGCAGTGCTATACAGCGCAGGGGGAGTTATGGCTACACCTCC. Its translation is CSAIQRRGSYGYTS.

As concerns this clonotype: A read error is possible here, since a much larger clone lies one base away. In this CDR3 the conserved last residue, phenylalanine or tryptophan, is missing, so a read error is likely. The gene calls are TRBV11-2 and TRBJ2-7, with a possible D match to TRBD1 (6 bases). The CDR3 sequence is 15 residues long. Germline V CDR1 and CDR2: SGHAT, FQNNGV. Trimming removed 1 base from V and 0 bases from J, with 10 bases in between. CDR3 residues: CASSLGGQRSYEQYL. The DNA of the CDR3 is TGTGCCAGCAGCTTAGGTGGACAGCGCTCCTACGAGCAGTACCTC.

With regard to this clonotype: One end of the junction does not line up with germline, which may come from a read error. The V call is TRBV11-2, the J call TRBJ2-7; D is possibly TRBD2 (6 bases). From germline, CDR1 is SGHAT and CDR2 FQNNGV. This CDR3 contains 15 residues. The CDR3: CASSFGTGVIYEQHF. Here the CDR3 DNA reads TGTGCCAGCAGCTTCGGGACGGGGGTTATCTACGAGCAGCACTTC.